This TCR beta chain was captured by sequencing in a study of T cell changes during pregnancy in multiple sclerosis. Per the germline V gene, CDR1 is SGHTA and CDR2 is FQGTGA. The CDR3 totals 16 residues. V lost 4 bases and J lost 0; bases outside the gene matches: 7. Sequencing used immunoSEQ multiplex PCR; TCRdb keeps in-frame clones, though not all of them. The sample includes over 70,000 clones, approximately 94% seen only once; the top ten take 2% to 2.5%. The J gene is TRBJ2-5, the V gene TRBV7-3; TRBD1 matches at 8 bases. The origin of this receptor is a female donor with multiple sclerosis, enrolled in a pregnancy study. The specimen was peripheral blood, collected in the third trimester of pregnancy. The CDR3 coding sequence is TGTGCCAGCAGCTCTGGGACAGGAGGGTACCAAGAGACCCAGTACTTC. Protein: CASSSGTGGYQETQYF.